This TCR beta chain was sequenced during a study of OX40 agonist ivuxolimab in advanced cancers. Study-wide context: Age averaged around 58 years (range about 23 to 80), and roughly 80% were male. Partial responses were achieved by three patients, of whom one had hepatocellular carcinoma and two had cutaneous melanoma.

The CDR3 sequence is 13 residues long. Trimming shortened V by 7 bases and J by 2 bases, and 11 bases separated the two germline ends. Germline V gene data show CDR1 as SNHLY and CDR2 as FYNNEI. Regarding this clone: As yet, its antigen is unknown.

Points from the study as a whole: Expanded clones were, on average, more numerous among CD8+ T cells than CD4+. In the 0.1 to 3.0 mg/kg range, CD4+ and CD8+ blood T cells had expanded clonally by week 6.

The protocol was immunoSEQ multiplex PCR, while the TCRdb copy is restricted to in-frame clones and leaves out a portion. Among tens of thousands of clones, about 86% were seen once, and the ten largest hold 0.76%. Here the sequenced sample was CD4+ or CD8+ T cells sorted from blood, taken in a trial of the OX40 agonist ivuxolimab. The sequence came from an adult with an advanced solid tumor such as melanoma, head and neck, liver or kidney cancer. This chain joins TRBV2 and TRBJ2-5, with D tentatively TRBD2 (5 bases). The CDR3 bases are TGTGCCAGCAAAGTACGGGAACAAGAGACCCAGTACTTC. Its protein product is CASKVREQETQYF.